The 13 T cell receptor beta chains given below trace back to one sample, sequenced in a study of shared T cell receptors in the human thymus. Only in-frame clones appear in the TCRdb table, and some are missing; sequencing was by immunoSEQ multiplex PCR. The sample gives about 380,000 clones, 95% of which show up once; approximately 0.02% is in the top ten. The sequenced material came from thymocytes. The source is a human donor.

The V gene is TRBV21-1, the J gene TRBJ2-1. TRBV21-1 is deemed a pseudogene. CDR3 length: 15 residues. CDR3 amino acids: CASIQRRGSYNEQFF. The CDR3 coding sequence is TGTGCCAGCATCCAACGGAGGGGGTCCTACAATGAGCAGTTCTTC.

The rearrangement links TRBV7-2 to TRBJ1-5; D is perhaps TRBD1 (5 bases). Trimming removed 3 bases at V and 0 bases at J, with 18 bases between. CDR1 is SGHTA and CDR2 is FQGNSA in the germline V gene. CDR3 length equals 18 residues. The CDR3 here is CASSLVEGQIYSNQPQHF. CDR3 bases: TGTGCCAGCAGCTTGGTCGAGGGGCAGATCTATAGCAATCAGCCCCAGCATTTT.

This clone appeared once. The CDR3 nucleotides are TGTGCCAGTAGTACGTGGGGCCCTGAATGGGCTAGCGGCGAGGCCGAGCAGTTCTTC. The encoded protein is CASSTWGPEWASGEAEQFF. V and J are TRBV19 and TRBJ2-1; TRBD2 agrees at 7 bases. This CDR3 comprises 19 residues. V gave up 4 bases and J gave up 10 bases; unmatched junction bases: 25. The germline CDR1 and CDR2 sequences are LNHDA and SQIVND (reference sequence).

The chain links TRBV11-3 to TRBJ2-2; TRBD1 matches 7 bases. The CDR3 runs 16 residues. Germline V gene lookup returns CDR1 SGHNT and CDR2 YENEEA. J gave up 0 bases and V 5 bases, and 6 bases lay outside the gene matches. The CDR3 sequence: CASSTWQGANTGELFF. CDR3 nucleotide sequence: TGTGCCAGCAGCACCTGGCAGGGGGCGAACACCGGGGAGCTGTTTTTT.

This rearrangement joins TRBV30 to TRBJ2-7; D gene unclear. Trimming left V 8 bases short and J 2 bases short, with 16 bases between. Per germline, CDR1 GTSNPN and CDR2 SVGIG (reference sequence). The CDR3 contains 13 residues. CDR3 nucleotide sequence: TGTGCCGGATACCGGGCCCGGACCTACGAGCAGTACTTC. This encodes CAGYRARTYEQYF.

This clone has just one count. The J gene is TRBJ2-3, the V gene TRBV27, with 15 bases that match TRBD2. The CDR3 length is 20 residues. J gave up 3 bases and V 6 bases, and 16 bases lay outside the gene matches. Germline CDR1 is MNHEY and CDR2 is SMNVEV (reference sequence). The DNA of the CDR3 is TGTGCCAGCAGCTCACTGAGGACTAGCGGGAGGGCGAGGGGGACAGATACGCAGTATTTT. Its translation is CASSSLRTSGRARGTDTQYF.

V gene TRBV5-4 combines with J gene TRBJ2-2, with 7 positions matching TRBD1. From germline, CDR1 is SGHNT and CDR2 YYREEE (reference sequence). V gave up 5 bases and J gave up 1 base; unmatched junction bases: 5. The length of the CDR3 is 15 residues. The CDR3 region is CASRIDRVNTGELFF. The CDR3 DNA reads TGTGCCAGCAGGATAGACAGGGTGAACACCGGGGAGCTGTTTTTT.

The chain recombines TRBV7-9 with TRBJ2-3, with TRBD1 matching 9 bases. Per germline, CDR1 SEHNR and CDR2 FQNEAQ (reference sequence). J lost 4 bases, V lost 5 bases, and 10 bases had no gene match. The CDR3 length is 16 residues. CDR3 DNA: TGTGCCAGCAGCCAAGGGGGGACAGGGTTGGCAGATACGCAGTATTTT. Amino acid sequence: CASSQGGTGLADTQYF.

The chain couples TRBV11-2 to TRBJ1-2; D gene ambiguous. V lost 3 bases and J 1 base, leaving 15 bases between the germline ends. Looked up from germline, CDR1 is SGHAT and CDR2 is FQNNGV. The CDR3 extends over 16 amino acids. DNA for the CDR3: TGTGCCAGCAGCTTTACCGAGGGAAAGGATAACTATGGCTACACCTTC. This encodes CASSFTEGKDNYGYTF.

The chain recombines TRBV21-1 with TRBJ1-5. TRBV21-1 is a pseudogene segment. CDR3 length equals 17 residues. The DNA for the CDR3 is TGTGCCAGCAGCGCCCCCCTCAGGAGGGGCCAGGATCAGCCCCAGCATTTT. Encoded protein: CASSAPLRRGQDQPQHF.

This chain links TRBV6-6 with TRBJ2-7, with TRBD2 matching over 8 bases. The CDR3 is 16 residues long. V shed 0 bases and J 1 base; nucleotides not matched to a gene: 5. The germline CDR1 and CDR2 sequences are MNHNY and SVGAGI (reference sequence). The CDR3 nucleotides read TGTGCCAGCAGTTACTCAGGGACTAGGAGGTCCTACGAGCAGTACTTC. Amino acid sequence: CASSYSGTRRSYEQYF.

The J gene is TRBJ2-5, the V gene TRBV27; possibly TRBD2 for D (6 bases). V shed 2 bases and J shed 2 bases, with 12 bases lying between them. Germline V gives CDR1 MNHEY, CDR2 SMNVEV (reference sequence). The CDR3 is 15 amino acids. CDR3 nucleotides: TGTGCCAGCAGTTTAACGGGAGAGGGGCAAGAGACCCAGTACTTC. Its translation is CASSLTGEGQETQYF.

In this sample, this clone turned up once. V gene TRBV5-1 combines with J gene TRBJ2-5, with 7 bases aligning to TRBD1. Germline CDR1 is SGHRS and CDR2 is YFSETQ. The CDR3 runs 19 residues. Trimming cost V 4 bases and J 0 bases; bases outside gene matches: 18. This CDR3 reads CASSSSGTEVPTNQETQYF. The CDR3 nucleotides are TGCGCCAGCAGCAGCTCCGGGACAGAAGTCCCCACAAACCAAGAGACCCAGTACTTC.